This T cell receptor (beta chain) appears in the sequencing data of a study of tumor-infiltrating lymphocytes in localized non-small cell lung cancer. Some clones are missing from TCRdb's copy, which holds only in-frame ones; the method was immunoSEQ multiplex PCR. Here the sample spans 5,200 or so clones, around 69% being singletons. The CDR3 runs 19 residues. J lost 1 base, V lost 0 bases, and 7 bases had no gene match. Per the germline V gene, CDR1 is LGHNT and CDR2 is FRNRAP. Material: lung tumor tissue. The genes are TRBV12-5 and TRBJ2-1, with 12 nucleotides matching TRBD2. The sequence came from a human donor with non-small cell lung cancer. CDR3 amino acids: CASGLVSGLAGRSYNEQFF. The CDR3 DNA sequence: TGTGCTAGTGGTTTGGTAAGTGGACTAGCGGGAAGATCCTACAATGAGCAGTTCTTC.